The next 10 T cell receptor beta chains were all read from a single sample in a study of blood T cell repertoires in COVID-19. Profiled with immunoSEQ multiplex PCR; TCRdb holds only in-frame clones, not every one. The sample has 25,000 to 35,000 clones; approximately 85% are singletons. The specimen sequenced was peripheral blood. The source is an elderly man with active COVID-19.

In DNA form, the CDR3 reads TGTGCCAGCAGTTACGGCGGGGCAGGTGGAGATACGCAGTATTTT. This codes for CASSYGGAGGDTQYF. The genes are TRBV6-2 or TRBV6-3 and TRBJ2-3; D may be TRBD2 (6 bases). V was pared by 2 bases and J by 5 bases, with 14 bases between. The CDR3 has 15 residues. Germline-derived CDR1 and CDR2 are MNHEY and SVGEGT.

The V call is TRBV6-1, the J call TRBJ2-3, with 10 bases fitting TRBD2. After removal of 2 bases from V and 8 bases from J, the junction contained 4 bases not matched to a gene. The CDR3 is 14 residues long. The V gene's germline CDR1 is MNHNS and CDR2 SASEGT. The CDR3 DNA reads TGTGCCAGCAGTGAAAAGCGGGGGGGAGGTACGCAGTATTTT. Its protein product is CASSEKRGGGTQYF.

The rearrangement joins TRBV7-8 to TRBJ2-1; 10 nucleotides match TRBD2. Unmatched junction bases numbered 7, after V lost 8 bases and J lost 6 bases. The CDR3 is 14 residues long. Looked up from germline, CDR1 is SGHVS and CDR2 is FQNEAQ. The CDR3 nucleotides read TGTGCCAGCGGGTCCCTAGCGGGGGTCAATGAGCAGTTCTTC. Translating gives CASGSLAGVNEQFF.

The chain has TRBV5-6 and TRBJ2-7, with D unclear. In germline, CDR1 is SGHDT, CDR2 YYEEEE. This CDR3 is built from 14 residues. V lost 4 bases to trimming and J lost 4 bases, with 15 bases between them. CDR3 protein: CASSHQPVLYEQYF. CDR3 sequence (DNA): TGTGCCAGCAGCCATCAACCGGTCTTATACGAGCAGTACTTC.

This chain joins TRBV1 and TRBJ1-2; TRBD1 is the table's D call, not checked against the DNA. TRBV1 is classified as a pseudogene. The CDR3 totals 15 residues. For the CDR3, the DNA is TGCACCAGCAGCCAAGCCGGGACAAACATCTATGGCTACACCTTC. Translating gives CTSSQAGTNIYGYTF.

This clone was recorded once. The genes are TRBV28 and TRBJ1-2; weak D call: TRBD1 (5 bases). From germline, CDR1 is MDHEN and CDR2 SYDVKM. V was cut by 4 bases and J by 2 bases, with 8 bases left in between. This CDR3 comprises 13 residues. In nucleotides, the CDR3 is TGTGCCAGCAGTTCTGGGGGGAACTATGGCTACACCTTC. Its translation: CASSSGGNYGYTF.

The chain recombines TRBV3-1 (or the pseudogene TRBV3-2) with TRBJ1-1; 9 positions match TRBD1. V gave up 3 bases and J gave up 6 bases; unmatched junction bases: 2. The CDR3 has 13 residues. Germline V lookup: CDR1 LGHDT, CDR2 YNNKEL (reference sequence). CDR3 region: CASSHGDRAEAFF. CDR3 DNA sequence: TGTGCCAGCAGCCACGGGGACAGGGCTGAAGCTTTCTTT.

This clone was counted once. This chain joins TRBV4-3 and TRBJ1-5; tentative D call: TRBD1 (6 bases). V lost 1 base and J lost 1, with 20 bases in between. This CDR3 spans 19 amino acids. Germline loops: CDR1 LGHNA, CDR2 YSLEER. CDR3 residues: CASSQVAGARWMSNQPQHF. Here the CDR3 DNA reads TGCGCCAGCAGCCAAGTGGCAGGGGCGAGATGGATGAGCAATCAGCCCCAGCATTTT.

The rearrangement joins TRBV6-2 or TRBV6-3 to TRBJ2-7; D may be TRBD2 (6 bases). The germline V gene has CDR1 MNHEY and CDR2 SVGEGT. V was cut by 1 base and J by 4 bases, with 17 bases left in between. This CDR3 is built from 16 residues. The CDR3 here is CASSYFSRAGRYEQYF. CDR3 bases: TGTGCCAGCAGTTACTTCTCGAGGGCGGGAAGGTACGAGCAGTACTTC.

V is TRBV15 and J is TRBJ1-1; possible D gene TRBD1, 5 bases. The V end lost 1 base, the J end lost 6 bases, and 12 bases lay between the germline ends. Germline V lookup: CDR1 LNHNV, CDR2 YYDKDF (reference sequence). The length of the CDR3 is 14 residues. The CDR3 region is CATSRAGGGAEAFF. In nucleotides, the CDR3 is TGTGCCACCAGCAGAGCGGGGGGGGGAGCTGAAGCTTTCTTT.